These T cell receptor beta chains were read from a single sample in a study of T-cell memory formation after mild COVID-19. TCRdb reprocessed the 5' RACE reads with MiXCR, giving one entry per CDR3 protein. The sample records under 250,000 distinct CDR3 sequences, around 25% being singletons. Sequencing was carried out using PBMCs or a T cell subset sorted from them (not recorded which). The receptors were sampled from an adult woman who had mild COVID-19 (a few samples of this study predate the infection). Cell type and time point are not known. Both conserved end residues are trimmed from each CDR3.

TRBV4-2	TRBJ2-1	ASSQDLGSGIRNEQF
TRBV4-2	TRBJ2-5	ASSQGLAGGRTQY
TRBV7-2	TRBJ2-3	ASGRESTDTQY
TRBV20-1	TRBJ2-1	SAVASARAYNEQF
TRBV5-1	TRBJ2-5	ASSSRAGGVETQY
TRBV4-1	TRBJ2-2	ASSLAEGTGELF
TRBV6-5	TRBJ1-1	ASSSWTGNTEAF
TRBV19	TRBJ1-1	ASTTGLHTEAF
TRBV4-3	TRBJ2-7	ASSQDRRAGSYEQY
TRBV29-1	TRBJ1-1	SVGEATGTEAF
TRBV5-1	TRBJ2-7	ASSPAGTGGYEQY
TRBV6-5	TRBJ2-1	ASSQLAGGFNEQF
TRBV7-9	TRBJ2-5	ASSLRRTSRKQETQY
TRBV12-3/TRBV12-4	TRBJ2-5	ASSRLRLAGGWETQY
TRBV3-1	TRBJ2-2	ASSQVGRELF
TRBV29-1	TRBJ2-1	SADKTRNEQF
TRBV7-6	TRBJ2-3	ASSPRKVAGSTDTQY
TRBV6-2/TRBV6-3	TRBJ2-1	ASKGLAKNEQF
TRBV24-1	TRBJ2-5	ATSDPTGQETQY
TRBV3-1	TRBJ1-4	ASSPDRGRRLF
TRBV6-5	TRBJ2-4	ASSYSERGLAGNIQY
TRBV7-7	TRBJ2-3	ASSLSPGGDTQY
TRBV11-3	TRBJ2-3	ASSLYGDTQY
TRBV2	TRBJ1-4	ASSYHGATNEKLF
TRBV12-3/TRBV12-4	TRBJ2-1	ASSRSGKHLYNEQF
TRBV25-1	TRBJ2-2	ASSENGVAVTGELF